The text below deals with one TCR beta chain. This specimen comes from a study of shared clonotypes between healthy human individuals. This table comes from immunoSEQ multiplex PCR, and its TCRdb copy is limited to in-frame clones, with some not included. The sample lists a few hundred thousand clones, roughly 85% seen once, with over 9.5% in the top ten. Material for sequencing was PBMCs. The sequence was obtained from a woman between 40 and 50 years old in good health. Some clones in this sample may be carry-over from other donors' samples.

This CDR3 is CASSQLAGWGDTQYF. The CDR3 DNA sequence: TGTGCCAGCAGCCAACTAGCGGGCTGGGGGGATACGCAGTATTTT. The chain carries TRBV14 and TRBJ2-3; TRBD2 agrees at 8 bases. This CDR3 comprises 15 residues. V lost 2 bases, J lost 6 bases, and 7 bases stayed unmatched. Germline V gene data show CDR1 as SGHDN and CDR2 as FVKESK.